Detailed here is one TCR beta chain. The sample is drawn from a study of blood T cell repertoires in COVID-19. CDR1 and CDR2 from the germline V gene are MDHEN and SYDVKM. This CDR3 is built from 13 residues. V lost 6 bases and J lost 4, with 12 bases in between. Libraries were prepared by immunoSEQ multiplex PCR; TCRdb keeps only in-frame clonotypes and omits some of them. In the table there are approximately 250,000 clones, about 87% of which are singletons. The chain is built from TRBV28 and TRBJ1-2, with a weak D call TRBD1 (6 bases). The sequence was obtained from a woman aged 25 to 39 with acute COVID-19. The sample comprised PBMCs or T cells enriched from blood (not recorded which). In nucleotides, the CDR3 is TGTGCCAGCAGCACGGACAGCCGCTATGGCTACACCTTC. Encoded protein: CASSTDSRYGYTF.